This TCR beta chain is from a study of Ad26.COV2.S vaccination and SARS-CoV-2 variants. Overall study context: Administration of Ad26.COV2.S was intramuscular, either once or twice 56 days apart.

Regarding treatment: about 20 received Ad26.COV2.S at low or high dose, single or two shots; a few received placebo; per-sample allocation not given. Sampling took place 63 days after the first vaccine or placebo injection. Remarks on this clone: Antigen: not known.

Trimming shortened V by 6 bases and J by 4 bases, and 15 bases separated the two germline ends. This CDR3 comprises 14 residues. Germline lookup yields CDR1 SGDLS and CDR2 YYNGEE. Findings and limits, study-wide: Considerable breadth of spike-specific CD8+ and CD4+ T cell responses has reportedly been documented following vaccination. The study found similar non-spike TCR breadth in vaccine and placebo recipients.

Generated by immunoSEQ multiplex PCR, the TCRdb table keeps only in-frame clones and is missing some. The sample carries about half a million clones, about nine tenths recorded once. The chain has TRBV9 and TRBJ2-3; possibly TRBD2 for D (5 bases). This material consisted of peripheral blood, taken in a trial of Ad26.COV2.S vaccine versus placebo. This receptor was taken from a person between 18 and 65 years old who received the Ad26.COV2.S COVID-19 vaccine or a placebo. CDR3 residues: CASTLGGSADTQYF. As DNA, the CDR3 is TGTGCCAGCACCCTAGGAGGTAGCGCAGATACGCAGTATTTT.